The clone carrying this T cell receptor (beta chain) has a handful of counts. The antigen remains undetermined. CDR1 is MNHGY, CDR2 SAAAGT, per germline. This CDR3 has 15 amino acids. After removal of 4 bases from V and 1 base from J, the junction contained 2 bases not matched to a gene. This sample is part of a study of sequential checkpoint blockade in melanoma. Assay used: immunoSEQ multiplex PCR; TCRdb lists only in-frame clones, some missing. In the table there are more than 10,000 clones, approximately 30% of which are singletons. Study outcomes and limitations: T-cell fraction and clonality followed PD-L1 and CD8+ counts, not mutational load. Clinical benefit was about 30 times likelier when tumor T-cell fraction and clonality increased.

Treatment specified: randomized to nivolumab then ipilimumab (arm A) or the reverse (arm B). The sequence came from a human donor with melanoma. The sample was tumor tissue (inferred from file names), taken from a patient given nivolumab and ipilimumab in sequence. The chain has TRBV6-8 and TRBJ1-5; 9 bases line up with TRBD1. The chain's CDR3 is CASSFGQGSNQPQHF. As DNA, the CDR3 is TGTGCCAGCAGTTTCGGACAGGGGAGCAATCAGCCCCAGCATTTT.